This T cell receptor beta chain was retrieved from a study of blood T cell repertoires in COVID-19. Germline V gene data show CDR1 as MNHNS and CDR2 as SASEGT. Losses at the gene ends were 0 bases for V and 0 bases for J; bases not matched to a gene: 2. The CDR3 totals 17 residues. This table comes from immunoSEQ multiplex PCR, and its TCRdb copy is limited to in-frame clones, with some not included. The sample holds some 76,000 clones, about 82% seen once. This TCR was recovered from a woman between 55 and 75 years old with acute or convalescent COVID-19. Sequencing input: peripheral blood. The chain joins TRBV6-1 to TRBJ1-6, with 7 bases identical to TRBD1. The CDR3 protein is CASSEAGGSSYNSPLHF. CDR3 nucleotides: TGTGCCAGCAGTGAAGCAGGGGGCAGCTCCTATAATTCACCCCTCCACTTT.